This paragraph reports one T cell receptor (beta chain). Its antigen is still unknown. No per-base quality is available; no much larger clone lies one base away. For this chain, trimming is 0 bases at the V end and 8 bases at the J end, and the number of junction bases without a gene match is 11. Based on the germline V gene, the CDR1 and CDR2 sequences are SGHRS and YFSETQ. The CDR3 covers 16 residues, taking in both the cysteine and the phenylalanine. The retained sequence is limited to the CDR3, 48 bases, with the frame set at the first base. The donors were included in the validation cohort of around 120 subjects, a group kept apart from the roughly 690-subject first cohort. This entry comes from a study of cytomegalovirus exposure and HLA in healthy donors (dated by TCRdb to 2016 to 2017). With regard to the full study: A later analysis indicated that the 110 or so validation repertoires were generated on the platform also employed for the roughly 650 repertoires of the first cohort. Besides the first cohort of more than 650 subjects, a separate validation cohort made up of roughly 130 different subjects was used. The study combined high-throughput TCR immunosequencing, statistical association of individual TCRs with disease status, and machine learning to predict cytomegalovirus infection status. The study aimed to test whether signatures of past pathogen exposure could be identified by cataloging public T cell receptors. Paper-wide results and their limitations: In vitro tests confirmed that a few of the cytomegalovirus-associated TCR beta chains recognize cytomegalovirus antigens. A total of around 150 TCR beta chains were listed by the study as associated with cytomegalovirus. The authors suggested that the approach could potentially be generalized to other disease states and immunological phenotypes. Across donors, most TCR sequences were observed very rarely, whereas some public TCRs were present in many individuals. Subsequent analysis determined that TCRs grouped into clusters in the first cohort also showed a tendency toward co-occurrence across the 120 or so validation repertoires, and 94% of cluster scores exceeded 0. A later analysis had no HLA typing for the validation cohort, so co-occurrence there was scored across all 120 or so repertoires. Cytomegalovirus status was reported to be diagnosed by the classifier with high specificity and sensitivity in both the original and validation cohorts.

Library prep was done by the immunoSEQ multiplex PCR assay. The source study handled its data this way. A statistical classification framework was developed to diagnose cytomegalovirus status using the catalog of TCR beta chain sequences. TCRdb took over this immuneACCESS table, retaining in-frame rearrangements with V and J assigned. Such tables are incomplete; in checked studies, under half of the missing clones stem from an unresolved V gene, and the remainder is unexplained. V and J calls and clone size are those listed in that table; D and trimming were worked out from the DNA. For this sample there are 150,000 to 250,000 clones; 80% to 90% appear just once. The top ten hold roughly an eighth of the sample.

Source material: PBMCs. Rearrangement joined TRBV5-1 to TRBJ2-1; 7 bases in the middle match TRBD1. The sequence came from a woman aged 25 to 45 in good health and CMV-seropositive. The DNA reads TGCGCCAGCAGCTTGGTAATAGGGGGCTTTACGGATGAGCAGTTCTTC. It encodes CASSLVIGGFTDEQFF.